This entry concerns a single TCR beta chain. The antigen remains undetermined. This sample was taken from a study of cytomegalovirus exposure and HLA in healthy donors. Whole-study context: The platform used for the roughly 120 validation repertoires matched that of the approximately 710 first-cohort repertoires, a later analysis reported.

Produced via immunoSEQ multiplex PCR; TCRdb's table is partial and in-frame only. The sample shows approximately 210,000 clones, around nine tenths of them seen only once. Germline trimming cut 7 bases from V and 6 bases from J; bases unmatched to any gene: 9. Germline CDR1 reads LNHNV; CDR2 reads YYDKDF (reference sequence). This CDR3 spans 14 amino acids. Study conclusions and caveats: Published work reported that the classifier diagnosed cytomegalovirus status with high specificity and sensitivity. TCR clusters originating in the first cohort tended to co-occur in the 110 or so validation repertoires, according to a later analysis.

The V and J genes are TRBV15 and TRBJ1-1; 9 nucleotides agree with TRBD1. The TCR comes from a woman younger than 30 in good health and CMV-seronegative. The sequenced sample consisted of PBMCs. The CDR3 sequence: CATTTDRGTAEAFF. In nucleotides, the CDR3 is TGTGCCACCACTACGGACAGGGGCACCGCTGAAGCTTTCTTT.